The 3 T cell receptor beta chains listed next were all sequenced from one sample in a study of OX40 agonist ivuxolimab in advanced cancers. Clones were read by immunoSEQ multiplex PCR, and TCRdb kept only the in-frame ones, dropping some. The sample has 60,000 or so clones, roughly 88% seen once. The sequencing used CD4+ or CD8+ T cells sorted from blood, collected in a trial of the OX40 agonist ivuxolimab. Receptors were obtained from an adult with an advanced solid tumor such as melanoma, head and neck, liver or kidney cancer.

The rearrangement joins TRBV29-1 to TRBJ2-2; no reliable D call. Trimming took off 4 bases at V and 3 bases at J, with 15 bases between the two ends. CDR1 is SQVTM and CDR2 is ANQGSEA in the germline V gene. The CDR3 spans 15 residues. Here the CDR3 reads CSVGSNGLDTGELFF. CDR3 nucleotide sequence: TGCAGCGTTGGGTCCAATGGCTTAGACACCGGGGAGCTGTTTTTT.

This chain joins TRBV29-1 and TRBJ2-7; D gene uncertain. V lost 5 bases and J lost 1, with 12 bases in between. This CDR3 spans 13 amino acids. Per germline, CDR1 SQVTM and CDR2 ANQGSEA. The CDR3, as DNA: TGCAGCGTTAACTACGGCCTATCCTACGAGCAGTACTTC. It translates to CSVNYGLSYEQYF.

The CDR3 here is CASSFGANNEQFF. The CDR3 nucleotides read TGTGCCAGCAGCTTCGGGGCTAACAATGAGCAGTTCTTC. This chain connects TRBV11-2 to TRBJ2-1, with D perhaps given as TRBD1 or TRBD2 (5 bases each). This CDR3 is built from 13 residues. From germline, CDR1 is SGHAT and CDR2 FQNNGV. Trimming cost V 3 bases and J 5 bases, with 8 bases left between them.